This is a list of T cell receptor beta chains from one sample in a study of glioma-infiltrating T cells. Using its own MiXCR run on the multiplex PCR reads, TCRdb lists one record per CDR3 protein. The sample consists of around 190,000 distinct CDR3 sequences, roughly a third of them appearing once. The sample consisted of glioma tissue, nonneoplastic brain tissue, or PBMCs (not recorded which). These receptors were taken from a human donor with low-grade glioma or glioblastoma, undergoing nonglioma brain surgery, or in good health (not recorded which). Each CDR3 is given with its conserved first and last residue. D genes are given only for firm matches. Part of the rows lack a size; the others show once, few, many or a class for expanded clones.

clone size	V gene	D gene	J gene	CDR3 length	CDR3 protein	CDR3 DNA
few	TRBV29-1	NA	TRBJ2-7	12	CSVRRSNYEQYF	TGCAGCGTTCGCAGGTCCAACTACGAGCAGTACTTC
NA	TRBV20-1	NA	TRBJ2-1	14	CSAWWEGTSYEQFF	TGCAGTGCCTGGTGGGAAGGGACGTCCTATGAGCAGTTCTTC
NA	TRBV3-1	TRBD1	TRBJ2-6	19	CASSQDVDRGYSGANVLTF	TGTGCCAGCAGCCAAGACGTGGACAGGGGGTACTCTGGGGCCAACGTCCTGACTTTC
many	TRBV7-2	NA	TRBJ1-6	14	CASSPWGGNSPLHF	TGTGCCAGCAGCCCCTGGGGAGGTAATTCACCCCTCCACTTT
many	TRBV6-1	TRBD1	TRBJ2-3	16	CASSSITGQGKDTQYF	TGTGCCAGCAGTTCGATAACGGGACAGGGGAAAGATACGCAGTATTTT
many	TRBV19	TRBD1	TRBJ2-7	13	CASSAGGIYEQYF	TGTGCCAGTTCGGCAGGGGGTATCTACGAGCAGTACTTC
many	TRBV19	NA	TRBJ2-7	15	CASSIRGGRGYEQYF	TGTGCCAGTAGTATACGGGGAGGTCGGGGCTACGAGCAGTACTTC
many	TRBV25-1	TRBD2	TRBJ2-2	16	CASSWGGLAWTGELFF	TGTGCCAGCAGCTGGGGGGGACTTGCTTGGACCGGGGAGCTGTTTTTT
many	TRBV20-1	TRBD1	TRBJ2-1	13	CSAPAGQGSEQFF	TGCAGTGCCCCGGCCGGACAGGGGTCTGAGCAGTTCTTC
many	TRBV27	TRBD1	TRBJ1-1	15	CASRSGQGRNTEAFF	TGTGCCAGCAGAAGTGGACAGGGAAGGAACACTGAAGCTTTCTTT
many	TRBV3-1	NA	TRBJ2-1	13	CASSQNRGNEQFF	TGTGCCAGCAGCCAAAATAGGGGCAATGAGCAGTTCTTC
many	TRBV19	NA	TRBJ1-2	14	CASSAYKANYGYTF	TGTGCCAGTAGTGCTTACAAGGCTAACTATGGCTACACCTTC
NA	TRBV11-2	TRBD2	TRBJ2-2	18	CASIPRLAGGPGTGELFF	TGTGCCAGCATCCCCCGACTAGCGGGAGGGCCAGGTACCGGGGAGCTGTTTTTT
many	TRBV5-1	NA	TRBJ2-2	12	CASSLGLGELFF	TGCGCCAGCAGCTTAGGACTCGGGGAGCTGTTTTTT
many	TRBV4-2	NA	TRBJ1-5	15	CASSQDGMGNQPQHF	TGTGCCAGCAGCCAAGATGGCATGGGCAATCAGCCCCAGCATTTT
NA	TRBV5-1	TRBD2	TRBJ2-3	17	CASSLGSAGGGTDTQYF	TGCGCCAGCAGCTTGGGCTCAGCGGGAGGTGGCACAGATACGCAGTATTTT
many	TRBV4-3	NA	TRBJ2-3	14	CASSPEVGTDTQYF	TGCGCCAGCAGCCCGGAGGTGGGCACAGATACGCAGTATTTT
NA	TRBV10-3	NA	TRBJ1-4	15	CAISEAGATNEKLFF	TGTGCCATCAGTGAAGCAGGAGCAACTAATGAAAAACTGTTTTTT
many	TRBV14	TRBD1	TRBJ2-7	14	CASSPPYRGHEQYF	TGTGCCAGCAGCCCGCCCTACAGGGGACACGAGCAGTACTTC
many	TRBV6-2/TRBV6-3	TRBD2	TRBJ2-7	14	CASSYRAGSYEQYF	TGTGCCAGCAGTTACAGAGCGGGGTCCTACGAGCAGTACTTC
many	TRBV20-1	TRBD1	TRBJ2-1	14	CSARHRDRPNEQFF	TGCAGTGCTAGGCACCGGGACAGGCCCAATGAGCAGTTCTTC